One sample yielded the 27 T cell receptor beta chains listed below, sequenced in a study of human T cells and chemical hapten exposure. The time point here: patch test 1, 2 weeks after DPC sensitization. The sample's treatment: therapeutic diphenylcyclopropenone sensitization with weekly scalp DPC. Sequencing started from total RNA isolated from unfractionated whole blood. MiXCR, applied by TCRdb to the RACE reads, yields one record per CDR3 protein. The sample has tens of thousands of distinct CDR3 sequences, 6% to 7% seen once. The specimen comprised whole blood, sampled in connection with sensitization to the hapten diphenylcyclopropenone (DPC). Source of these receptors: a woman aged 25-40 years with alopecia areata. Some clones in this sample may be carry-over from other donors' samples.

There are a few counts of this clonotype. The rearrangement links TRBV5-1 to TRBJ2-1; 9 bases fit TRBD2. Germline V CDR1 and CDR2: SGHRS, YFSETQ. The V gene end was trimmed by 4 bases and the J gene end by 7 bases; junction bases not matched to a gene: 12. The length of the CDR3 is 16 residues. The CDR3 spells CASSPLAGGPRNEQFF. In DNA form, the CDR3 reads TGCGCCAGCAGCCCACTGGCGGGGGGGCCTAGGAATGAGCAGTTCTTC.

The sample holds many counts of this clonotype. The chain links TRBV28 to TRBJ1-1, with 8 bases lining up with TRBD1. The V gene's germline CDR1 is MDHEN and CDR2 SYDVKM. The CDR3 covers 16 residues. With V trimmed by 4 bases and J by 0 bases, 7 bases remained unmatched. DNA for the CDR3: TGTGCCAGCAGTTCCCTAGGGACAGGTCTGAACACTGAAGCTTTCTTT. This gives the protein CASSSLGTGLNTEAFF.

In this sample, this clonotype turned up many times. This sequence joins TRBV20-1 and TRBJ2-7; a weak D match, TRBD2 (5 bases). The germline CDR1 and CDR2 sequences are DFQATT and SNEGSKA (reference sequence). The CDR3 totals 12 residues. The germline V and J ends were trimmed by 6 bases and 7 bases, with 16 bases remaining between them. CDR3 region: CSAGPRRGEQYF. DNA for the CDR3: TGCAGTGCAGGCCCGAGGCGCGGGGAGCAGTACTTC.

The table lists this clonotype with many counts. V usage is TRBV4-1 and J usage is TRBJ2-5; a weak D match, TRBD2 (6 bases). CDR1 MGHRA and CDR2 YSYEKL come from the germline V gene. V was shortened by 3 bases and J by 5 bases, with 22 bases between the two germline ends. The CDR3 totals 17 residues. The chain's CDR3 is CASSHIGGGSVWETQYF. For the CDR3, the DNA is TGCGCCAGCAGCCATATCGGTGGGGGGTCTGTGTGGGAGACCCAGTACTTC.

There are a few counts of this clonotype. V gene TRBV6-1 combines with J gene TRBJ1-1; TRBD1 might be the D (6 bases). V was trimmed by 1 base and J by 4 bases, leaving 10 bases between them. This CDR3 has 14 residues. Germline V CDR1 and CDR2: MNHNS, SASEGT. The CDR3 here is CASSEVGGPTEAFF. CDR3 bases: TGTGCCAGCAGTGAAGTTGGGGGGCCCACTGAAGCTTTCTTT.

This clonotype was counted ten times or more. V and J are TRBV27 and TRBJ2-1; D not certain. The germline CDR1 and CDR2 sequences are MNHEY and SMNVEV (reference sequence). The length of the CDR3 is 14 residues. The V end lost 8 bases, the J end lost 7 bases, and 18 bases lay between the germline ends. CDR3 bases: TGTGCCAGCCATGACTCGATAGCTCCTAATGAGCAGTTCTTC. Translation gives CASHDSIAPNEQFF.

For the CDR3, the DNA is TGTGCCAGCAGCCAAGATGGAACTAGCGGGGGGACGAACACCGGGGAGCTGTTTTTT. Translation gives CASSQDGTSGGTNTGELFF. The chain links TRBV3-1 to TRBJ2-2, with 12 bases fitting TRBD2. CDR1 is LGHDT, CDR2 YNNKEL, per germline (reference sequence). V lost 0 bases to trimming and J lost 0 bases; unmatched junction nucleotides: 5. The CDR3 loop spans 19 amino acids. Variable domain in full (rest from reference TRBV3-1 and TRBJ2-2): DTAVSQTPKYLVTQMGNDKSIKCEQNLGHDTMYWYKQDSKKFLKIMFSYNNKELIINETVPNRFSPKSPDKAHLNLHINSLELGDSAVYFCASSQDGTSGGTNTGELFFGEGSRLTVL.

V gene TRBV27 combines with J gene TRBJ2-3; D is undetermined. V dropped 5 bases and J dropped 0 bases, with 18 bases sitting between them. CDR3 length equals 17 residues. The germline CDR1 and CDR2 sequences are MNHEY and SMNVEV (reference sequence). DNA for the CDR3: TGTGCCAGCAGTCACGAGACCGTAATGTCTAGCACAGATACGCAGTATTTT. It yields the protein CASSHETVMSSTDTQYF.

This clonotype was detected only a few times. The CDR3 DNA reads TGTGCCATCAGGGGTCCTAGCGGGGGGGAAAATGAGCAGTTCTTC. Its protein product is CAIRGPSGGENEQFF. J is TRBJ2-1 and V is TRBV10-3, with 12 bases aligning to TRBD2. There are 15 residues in the CDR3. Germline V gene sequence: CDR1 ENHRY, CDR2 SYGVKD. V gave up 6 bases and J gave up 7 bases; unmatched junction bases: 7.

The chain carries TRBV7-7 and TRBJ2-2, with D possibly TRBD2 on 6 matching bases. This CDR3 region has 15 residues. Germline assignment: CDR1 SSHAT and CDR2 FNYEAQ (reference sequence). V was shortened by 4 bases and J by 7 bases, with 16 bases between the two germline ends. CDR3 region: CASSSTGGKDGELFF. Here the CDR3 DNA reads TGTGCCAGCAGCTCCACAGGCGGGAAGGACGGGGAGCTGTTTTTT.

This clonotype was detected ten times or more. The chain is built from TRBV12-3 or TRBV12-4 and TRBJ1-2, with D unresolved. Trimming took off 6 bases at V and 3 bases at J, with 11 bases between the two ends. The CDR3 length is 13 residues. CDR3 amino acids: CASSIETDYGYTF. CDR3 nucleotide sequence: TGTGCCAGCAGCATAGAGACGGACTATGGCTACACCTTC.

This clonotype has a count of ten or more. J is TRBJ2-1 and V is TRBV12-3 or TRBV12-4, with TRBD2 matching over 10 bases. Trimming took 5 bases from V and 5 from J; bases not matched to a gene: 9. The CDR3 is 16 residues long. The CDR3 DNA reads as TGTGCCAGCAGTCCGCCCGGGACTAGCGCTCACAATGAGCAGTTCTTC. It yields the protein CASSPPGTSAHNEQFF.

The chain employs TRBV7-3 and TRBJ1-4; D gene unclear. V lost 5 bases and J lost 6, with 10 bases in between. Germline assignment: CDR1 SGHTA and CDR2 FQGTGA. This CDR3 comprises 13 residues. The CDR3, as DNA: TGTGCCAGCAGCCTACTACCCTATGAAAAACTGTTTTTT. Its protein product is CASSLLPYEKLFF.

For the CDR3, the DNA is TGTGCCAGCATTTCGGCGGGGGCGAGCGGGGAGCTGTTTTTT. Amino acids: CASISAGASGELFF. The chain recombines TRBV6-5 with TRBJ2-2; D might be TRBD2 (7 bases). CDR3 length: 14 residues. Germline CDR1 and CDR2: MNHEY and SVGAGI. V was clipped by 7 bases and J by 7 bases, with 16 bases between them.

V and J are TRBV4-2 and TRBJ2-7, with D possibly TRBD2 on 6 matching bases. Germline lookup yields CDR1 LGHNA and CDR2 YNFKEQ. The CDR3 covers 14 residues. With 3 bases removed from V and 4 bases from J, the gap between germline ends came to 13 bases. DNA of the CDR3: TGTGCCAGCAGCCAGGGACTGGAACTTTACGAGCAGTACTTC. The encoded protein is CASSQGLELYEQYF.

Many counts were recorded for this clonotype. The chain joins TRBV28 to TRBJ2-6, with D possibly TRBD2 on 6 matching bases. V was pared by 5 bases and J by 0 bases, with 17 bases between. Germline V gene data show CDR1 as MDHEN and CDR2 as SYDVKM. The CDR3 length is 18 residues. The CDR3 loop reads CASSPLPGLTSGANVLTF. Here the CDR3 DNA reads TGTGCCAGCAGTCCCCTCCCGGGACTGACCTCTGGGGCCAACGTCCTGACTTTC.

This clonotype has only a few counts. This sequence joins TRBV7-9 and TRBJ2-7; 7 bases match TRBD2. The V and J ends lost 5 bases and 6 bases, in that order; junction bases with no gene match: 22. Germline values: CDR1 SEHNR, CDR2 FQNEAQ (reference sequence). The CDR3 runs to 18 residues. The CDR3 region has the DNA TGTGCCAGCAGCACGACTAGGGAGGGACGCACCGTCCCCCGCGAGCAGTACTTC. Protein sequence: CASSTTREGRTVPREQYF.

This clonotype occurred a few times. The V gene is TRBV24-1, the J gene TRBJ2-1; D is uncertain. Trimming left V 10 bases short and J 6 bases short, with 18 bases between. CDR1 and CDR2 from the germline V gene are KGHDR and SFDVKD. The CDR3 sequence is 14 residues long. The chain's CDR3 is CATSGPWMGNEQFF. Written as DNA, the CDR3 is TGTGCCACGTCGGGCCCATGGATGGGCAATGAGCAGTTCTTC.

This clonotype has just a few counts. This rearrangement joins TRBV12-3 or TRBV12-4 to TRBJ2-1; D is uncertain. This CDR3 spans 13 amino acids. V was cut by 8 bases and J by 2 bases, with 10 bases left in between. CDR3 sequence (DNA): TGTGCCAGCGCCGATCAGCCCTACAATGAGCAGTTCTTC. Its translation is CASADQPYNEQFF.

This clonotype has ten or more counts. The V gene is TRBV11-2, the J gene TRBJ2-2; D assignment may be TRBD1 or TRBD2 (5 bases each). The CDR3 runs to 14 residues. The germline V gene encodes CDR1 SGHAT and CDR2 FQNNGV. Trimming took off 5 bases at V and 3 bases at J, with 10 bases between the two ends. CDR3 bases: TGTGCCAGCAGCCGGGACGGTCACACCGGGGAGCTGTTTTTT. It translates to CASSRDGHTGELFF.

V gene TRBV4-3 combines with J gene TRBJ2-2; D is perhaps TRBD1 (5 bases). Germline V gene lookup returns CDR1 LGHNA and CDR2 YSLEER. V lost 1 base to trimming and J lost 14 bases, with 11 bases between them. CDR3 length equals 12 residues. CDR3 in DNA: TGCGCCAGCAGCCAAGGGGGCCAGGGTCTGTTTTTT. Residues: CASSQGGQGLFF.

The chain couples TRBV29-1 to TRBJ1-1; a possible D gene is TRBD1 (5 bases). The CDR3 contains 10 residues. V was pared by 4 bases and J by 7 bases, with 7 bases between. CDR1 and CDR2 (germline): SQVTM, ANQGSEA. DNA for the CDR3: TGCAGCGTTGGAGACAGTGAAGCTTTCTTT. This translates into CSVGDSEAFF.

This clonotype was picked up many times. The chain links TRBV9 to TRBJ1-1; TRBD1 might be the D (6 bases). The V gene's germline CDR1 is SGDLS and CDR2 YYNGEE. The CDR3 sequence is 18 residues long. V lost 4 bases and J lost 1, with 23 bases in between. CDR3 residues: CASSPVGGPPWKNTEAFF. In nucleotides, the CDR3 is TGTGCCAGCAGCCCAGTGGGGGGCCCCCCATGGAAGAACACTGAAGCTTTCTTT. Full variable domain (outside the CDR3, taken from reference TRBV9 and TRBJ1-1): DSGVTQTPKHLITATGQRVTLRCSPRSGDLSVYWYQQSLDQGLQFLIQYYNGEERAKGNILERFSAQQFPDLHSELNLSSLELGDSALYFCASSPVGGPPWKNTEAFFGQGTRLTVV.

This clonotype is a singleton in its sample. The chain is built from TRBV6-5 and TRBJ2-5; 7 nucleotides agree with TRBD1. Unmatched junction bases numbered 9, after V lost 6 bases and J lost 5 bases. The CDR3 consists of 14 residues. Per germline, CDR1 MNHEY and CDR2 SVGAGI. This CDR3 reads CASRPGQRAETQYF. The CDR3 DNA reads TGTGCCAGCAGGCCGGGACAGAGGGCCGAGACCCAGTACTTC.

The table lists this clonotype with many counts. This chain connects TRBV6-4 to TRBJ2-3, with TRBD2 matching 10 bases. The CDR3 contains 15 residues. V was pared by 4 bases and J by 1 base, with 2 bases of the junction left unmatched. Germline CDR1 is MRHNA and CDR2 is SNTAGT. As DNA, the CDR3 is TGTGCCAGCAGTGCCGGGACTAGCGGCACAGATACGCAGTATTTT. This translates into CASSAGTSGTDTQYF.

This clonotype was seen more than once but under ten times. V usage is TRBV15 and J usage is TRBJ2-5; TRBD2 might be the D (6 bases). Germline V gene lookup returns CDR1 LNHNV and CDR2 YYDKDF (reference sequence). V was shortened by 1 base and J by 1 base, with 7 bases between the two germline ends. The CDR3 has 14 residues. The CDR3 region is CATSRGGAQETQYF. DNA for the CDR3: TGTGCCACCAGCAGAGGCGGGGCCCAAGAGACCCAGTACTTC. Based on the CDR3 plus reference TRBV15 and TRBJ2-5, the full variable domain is DAMVIQNPRYQVTQFGKPVTLSCSQTLNHNVMYWYQQKSSQAPKLLFHYYDKDFNNEADTPDNFQSRRPNTSFCFLDIRSPGLGDTAMYLCATSRGGAQETQYFGPGTRLLVL.

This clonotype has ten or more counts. This CDR3 is CASSFFREGQPQHF. The DNA for the CDR3 is TGTGCCAGCAGTTTTTTCAGGGAAGGTCAGCCCCAGCATTTT. The chain carries TRBV12-3 or TRBV12-4 and TRBJ1-5; perhaps TRBD1 as D (5 bases). Trimming removed 3 bases at V and 6 bases at J, with 12 bases between. The CDR3 loop spans 14 amino acids.